There are many counts of the clone carrying this T cell receptor beta chain. TCRdb re-called the RT-PCR reads with MiXCR, one entry per CDR3 protein. The top ten hold approximately 14% of the sample, which has some 500,000 distinct CDR3 sequences, over 10% seen once. The ends were cut back, 5 bases at V and 4 bases at J, with 9 bases in the middle. The CDR3 loop spans 13 amino acids. Germline loops: CDR1 SGHAT, CDR2 FQNNGV. The source of the sample is a study of response to subunit inactivated influenza vaccine. The gene calls are TRBV11-2 and TRBJ1-5; D is uncertain. The sequencing used PBMCs from blood, collected roughly 46 days after vaccination. The receptor was derived from a middle-aged man who received an inactivated influenza vaccine. The CDR3 protein is CASSTDLNQPQHF. CDR3 bases: TGTGCCAGCAGCACCGACCTTAATCAGCCCCAGCATTTT.